Each of the 13 T cell receptor beta chains below was sequenced from the same sample in a study of T cell repertoires and HLA-DP antigens. TCRdb's table, derived via immunoSEQ multiplex PCR, lists solely in-frame clones and lacks some. The sample contains 3,000 to 4,500 clones, over 65% of which appear only once. After around 15 days' expansion, CD4+ cells were restimulated 20 to 25 h with HeLa expressing allogeneic DPB1. HeLa stimulator cells carried retrovirally transduced HLA-DPA1/DPB1, HLA-DM, invariant chain and CD80. Specimen: CD137- CD4+ T cells from cultured PBMCs. These receptors were taken from a woman under 30 in good health and CMV-seronegative.

This chain's CDR3 is CASSLDPRYEQYF. The CDR3 nucleotides read TGTGCCAGCAGCTTAGATCCCAGATACGAGCAGTACTTC. The chain carries TRBV11-3 and TRBJ2-7; D is unresolved. The CDR3 loop spans 13 amino acids. V was pared by 0 bases and J by 4 bases, with 7 bases between. Germline V CDR1 and CDR2: SGHNT, YENEEA.

CDR3 sequence reads: CSVAGRVTYEQYF. DNA for the CDR3: TGCAGCGTTGCCGGGAGAGTCACCTACGAGCAGTACTTC. V gene TRBV29-1 combines with J gene TRBJ2-7; D is perhaps TRBD2 (6 bases). Trimming stripped 4 bases from V and 2 bases from J, with 12 bases between. Germline assignment: CDR1 SQVTM and CDR2 ANQGSEA. This CDR3 has 13 residues.

The J gene is TRBJ2-5, the V gene TRBV7-2; TRBD1 matches 7 bases. CDR3 size: 16 residues. Germline V CDR1 and CDR2: SGHTA, FQGNSA. V gave up 5 bases and J gave up 2 bases; unmatched junction bases: 11. CDR3 coding DNA: TGTGCCAGCAGCCGCTCCCACAGGGGACGTCAAGAGACCCAGTACTTC. It specifies CASSRSHRGRQETQYF.

The V call is TRBV9, the J call TRBJ2-5; perhaps TRBD1 as D (6 bases). Trimming took 3 bases from V and 4 from J, leaving 7 bases between them. This CDR3 is built from 12 residues. Germline-derived CDR1 and CDR2 are SGDLS and YYNGEE. CDR3 bases: TGTGCCAGCAGCGCACAGGGAGAGACCCAGTACTTC. Its translation: CASSAQGETQYF.

The chain uses TRBV19 and TRBJ2-5; tentative D call: TRBD2 (7 bases). CDR1 is LNHDA, CDR2 SQIVND, per germline (reference sequence). This CDR3 comprises 15 residues. V gave up 7 bases and J gave up 5 bases, with 20 bases separating them. CDR3 amino acids: CASTNTGRGLETQYF. The CDR3, as DNA: TGTGCCAGTACCAACACAGGGAGGGGTCTCGAGACCCAGTACTTC.

CDR3 residues: CASSLRDRGAQPQHF. In nucleotides, the CDR3 is TGTGCCAGCAGCTTACGGGACAGGGGGGCTCAGCCCCAGCATTTT. V and J are TRBV7-3 and TRBJ1-5; 11 positions agree with TRBD1. Germline lookup yields CDR1 SGHTA and CDR2 FQGTGA. Germline trimming cut 2 bases from V and 6 bases from J; bases unmatched to any gene: 3. The CDR3 is 15 amino acids.

The chain recombines TRBV5-1 with TRBJ2-3; 11 bases match TRBD2. The CDR3 is 19 residues long. Germline lookup yields CDR1 SGHRS and CDR2 YFSETQ. V gave up 2 bases and J gave up 5 bases; unmatched junction bases: 16. CDR3 region: CASSFPERKTSGRIDTQYF. The CDR3 bases are TGCGCCAGCAGCTTCCCGGAGCGGAAAACTAGCGGGAGAATAGATACGCAGTATTTT.

The V and J genes are TRBV5-6 and TRBJ1-4; TRBD1 matches at 9 bases. The germline CDR1 and CDR2 sequences are SGHDT and YYEEEE. V dropped 4 bases and J dropped 14; count of bases not matched to a gene: 6. The CDR3 totals 12 residues. CDR3 sequence: CASSLIDRGLFF. The CDR3 nucleotides are TGTGCCAGCAGCCTGATAGACAGGGGGCTGTTTTTT.

The chain links TRBV6-1 to TRBJ1-6, with 8 bases matching TRBD1. V lost 7 bases and J lost 7; bases outside the gene matches: 9. The CDR3 has 15 residues. CDR1 MNHNS and CDR2 SASEGT come from the germline V gene. Written as DNA, the CDR3 is TGTGCCAGCACCAAGGACAGGGCAAGGAATTCACCCCTCCACTTT. Its translation: CASTKDRARNSPLHF.

The rearrangement joins TRBV7-3 to TRBJ2-2, with D possibly being TRBD1 or TRBD2 (5 bases each). The CDR3 has 15 amino acids. The germline CDR1 and CDR2 sequences are SGHTA and FQGTGA. V lost 5 bases to trimming and J lost 7 bases, with 17 bases between them. The CDR3 DNA sequence: TGTGCCAGCAGCGCCGCCGGGAATGGGGGCGGGGAGCTGTTTTTT. Residues: CASSAAGNGGGELFF.

In its sample, this clone ranks as medium-sized. The chain links TRBV7-9 to TRBJ1-1; D is perhaps TRBD1 (6 bases). CDR1 and CDR2 (germline): SEHNR, FQNEAQ (reference sequence). CDR3 length equals 15 residues. The V gene lost 2 bases and the J gene lost 3 bases, with 13 bases spanning the gap. CDR3: CASSLWGAGDTEAFF. For the CDR3, the DNA is TGTGCCAGCAGCTTATGGGGGGCCGGGGACACTGAAGCTTTCTTT.

The gene calls are TRBV5-1 and TRBJ1-2; 10 bases are a match to TRBD1. The CDR3 has 15 amino acids. CDR1 and CDR2 from the germline V gene are SGHRS and YFSETQ. The trim removed 3 bases at V and 8 bases at J, leaving 10 bases unmatched. Written as DNA, the CDR3 is TGCGCCAGCAGCTCACTCCGGGACAGGGGTTCCGGCTACACCTTC. Its translation is CASSSLRDRGSGYTF. The full variable domain, in which reference TRBV5-1 and TRBJ1-2 provide the parts outside the CDR3, is KAGVTQTPRYLIKTRGQQVTLSCSPISGHRSVSWYQQTPGQGLQFLFEYFSETQRNKGNFPGRFSGRQFSNSRSEMNVSTLELGDSALYLCASSSLRDRGSGYTFGSGTRLTVV.

The chain employs TRBV7-2 and TRBJ2-3; D is unresolved. In germline, CDR1 is SGHTA, CDR2 FQGNSA. CDR3 size: 12 residues. V was pared by 5 bases and J by 2 bases, with 5 bases between. The CDR3 DNA is TGTGCCAGCAGCCTATTCACAGATACGCAGTATTTT. As protein: CASSLFTDTQYF.